The 21 T cell receptor beta chains in this list originate from one sample, sequenced in a study of T cell repertoires in cytomegalovirus infection. TCRdb fed the reads into MiXCR, producing one record per CDR3 protein. This table holds around 300,000 distinct CDR3 sequences, approximately 25% found once. No antigen has been assigned to these receptors. The sequences come from cultured PBMCs, collected from culture after CMV antigen stimulation. These receptors originate from a human donor in good health (CMV status not recorded). Some clones in this sample may be carry-over from other donors' samples.

This clonotype was seen a handful of times. The chain has TRBV7-2 and TRBJ2-3, with 10 bases aligning to TRBD2. J was trimmed by 15 bases and V by 1 base; bases with no gene match: 4. CDR1 is SGHTA, CDR2 FQGNSA, per germline. The CDR3 runs to 12 residues. CDR3 sequence (DNA): TGTGCCAGCAGCTTAGAGCGGGGGGGGGGTTATTTT. This translates into CASSLERGGGYF.

This clonotype was recorded at least ten times. The chain employs TRBV7-6 and TRBJ2-2; D is uncertain. This CDR3 spans 16 amino acids. Trimming cost V 5 bases and J 0 bases, with 13 bases left between them. Per the germline V gene, CDR1 is SGHVS and CDR2 is FNYEAQ. The CDR3 nucleotides read TGTGCCAGCAGCCCCACTGGGGTCACGAACACCGGGGAGCTGTTTTTT. It is translated as CASSPTGVTNTGELFF.

To note about this clonotype: A much larger clone differs by one base, so this may be a read error. The rearrangement links TRBV7-8 to TRBJ2-5, with D perhaps being TRBD1 or TRBD2 (5 bases each). The CDR3 totals 14 residues. Germline V lookup: CDR1 SGHVS, CDR2 FQNEAQ. CDR3 protein: CASSLEGRRETRYF. DNA for the CDR3: TGTGCCAGCAGCTTAGAGGGGCGAAGGGAGACCCGGTACTTC.

The chain is built from TRBV7-8 and TRBJ2-3, with no clear D. Germline V CDR1 and CDR2: SGHVS, FQNEAQ. CDR3 length: 14 amino acids. Trimming removed 1 base from V and 2 bases from J, with 7 bases in between. The CDR3 protein is CASSLGSNTDTQYF. Here the CDR3 DNA reads TGTGCCAGCAGCTTAGGGTCAAACACAGATACGCAGTATTTT.

This clonotype was counted many times. The chain combines TRBV7-2 with TRBJ2-1; either TRBD1 or TRBD2 may supply D (5 bases each). The germline V gene encodes CDR1 SGHTA and CDR2 FQGNSA. With 0 bases removed from V and 10 bases from J, the gap between germline ends came to 16 bases. The CDR3 has 15 amino acids. CDR3 amino acids: CASSLAWGTQREQFF. DNA of the CDR3: TGTGCCAGCAGCTTAGCGTGGGGGACCCAGCGCGAGCAGTTCTTC.

The table lists this clonotype with a count of one. The chain employs TRBV12-3 or TRBV12-4 and TRBJ2-3; 8 positions match TRBD2. The J segment lost 2 bases and the V segment lost 6 bases, leaving 7 bases of the junction unmatched. The CDR3 is made up of 15 amino acids. CDR3 in DNA: TGTGCCAGCAGCTTCAGCGGGAGAAACACAGATACGCAGTATTTT. Translation: CASSFSGRNTDTQYF.

The chain employs TRBV27 and TRBJ2-5; no definite D call. Trimming removed 3 bases at V and 4 bases at J, with 6 bases between. CDR3 length: 12 residues. CDR1 is MNHEY, CDR2 SMNVEV, per germline (reference sequence). The chain's CDR3 is CASSFDLETQYF. CDR3 nucleotides: TGTGCCAGCAGTTTCGACCTAGAGACCCAGTACTTC.

The rearrangement joins TRBV6-8 to TRBJ2-3; no reliable D call. Germline loops: CDR1 MNHGY, CDR2 SAAAGT. The CDR3 is made up of 16 amino acids. The V and J ends lost 4 bases and 0 bases respectively, with 14 bases between them. CDR3 bases: TGTGCCAGCAGTTCCTCGAGACTGATTAGCACAGATACGCAGTATTTT. The encoded protein is CASSSSRLISTDTQYF.

This clonotype came up a few times. The rearrangement uses TRBV25-1 and TRBJ2-7; D is undetermined. This CDR3 has 15 residues. In germline, CDR1 is MGHDK, CDR2 SYGVNS. With 6 bases removed from V and 0 bases from J, the gap between germline ends came to 15 bases. This CDR3 reads CASSTYSDASYEQYF. CDR3 in DNA: TGTGCCAGCAGCACCTACAGCGACGCCTCCTACGAGCAGTACTTC.

This clonotype was detected ten times or more. This chain joins TRBV4-1 and TRBJ1-4; no clear D gene. Trimming took 1 base from V and 0 from J, leaving 12 bases between them. CDR1 is MGHRA, CDR2 YSYEKL, per germline. This CDR3 has 17 residues. The CDR3 loop is CASSQGGSHATNEKLFF. In nucleotides, the CDR3 is TGCGCCAGCAGCCAAGGAGGCAGCCACGCAACTAATGAAAAACTGTTTTTT.

In its sample, this clonotype was seen a few times. The V and J genes are TRBV13 and TRBJ2-2; 9 bases are shared with TRBD2. This CDR3 is 16 amino acids long. Germline V gene sequence: CDR1 PRHDT, CDR2 FYEKMQ (reference sequence). Germline trimming cut 6 bases from V and 8 bases from J; bases unmatched to any gene: 13. The CDR3 bases are TGTGCCAGCAGTCGACTAGCGGAAAACCCTAGGGGGGAGCTGTTTTTT. It is translated as CASSRLAENPRGELFF.

J is TRBJ2-2 and V is TRBV6-6; TRBD1 or TRBD2 may be the D gene (6 bases each). This CDR3 region has 18 residues. CDR1 and CDR2 (germline): MNHNY, SVGAGI (reference sequence). V was shortened by 0 bases and J by 2 bases, with 16 bases between the two germline ends. CDR3 bases: TGTGCCAGCAGTTACTCACCCACAGGGAGGTTCAACACCGGGGAGCTGTTTTTT. Its protein is CASSYSPTGRFNTGELFF.

This chain joins TRBV6-5 and TRBJ2-1, with 13 positions matching TRBD2. The CDR3 length is 16 residues. V trimming: 2 bases; J trimming: 9 bases; junction bases outside the gene matches: 7. Looked up from germline, CDR1 is MNHEY and CDR2 is SVGAGI. The CDR3 region has the DNA TGTGCCAGCAGTTACACCACTAGCGGGAGGGCCACTGAGCAGTTCTTC. It is translated as CASSYTTSGRATEQFF.

This clonotype was detected only a few times. The chain employs TRBV5-1 and TRBJ2-1; 16 bases are shared with TRBD2. Germline CDR1 SGHRS, CDR2 YFSETQ. The CDR3 runs to 16 residues. The V and J ends lost 9 bases and 9 bases, in that order; junction bases with no gene match: 12. The CDR3 DNA sequence: TGCGCCACTACCGGGACTAGCGGGAGGGCCGTTAGTGAGCAGTTCTTC. Its protein is CATTGTSGRAVSEQFF. The full variable domain, rest sourced from reference TRBV5-1 and TRBJ2-1, is KAGVTQTPRYLIKTRGQQVTLSCSPISGHRSVSWYQQTPGQGLQFLFEYFSETQRNKGNFPGRFSGRQFSNSRSEMNVSTLELGDSALYLCATTGTSGRAVSEQFFGPGTRLTVL.

This chain joins TRBV6-1 and TRBJ1-2; a weak D match, TRBD1 (5 bases). Germline CDR1 and CDR2: MNHNS and SASEGT. Trimming removed 7 bases at V and 6 bases at J, with 15 bases between. The CDR3 extends over 13 amino acids. CDR3: CASINGGGDGYTF. The CDR3 DNA reads TGTGCCAGCATCAATGGGGGGGGGGATGGCTACACCTTC.

J is TRBJ2-2 and V is TRBV7-6, with D unclear. CDR3 length: 18 amino acids. Germline V CDR1 and CDR2: SGHVS, FNYEAQ. Trimming shortened V by 4 bases and J by 2 bases, and 20 bases separated the two germline ends. The chain's CDR3 is CASSSPRAGGINTGELFF. CDR3 sequence (DNA): TGTGCCAGCAGCTCCCCCCGGGCCGGTGGGATTAACACCGGGGAGCTGTTTTTT.

The rearrangement uses TRBV7-2 and TRBJ1-4; D is possibly TRBD1 (5 bases). Germline V gives CDR1 SGHTA, CDR2 FQGNSA. V was cut by 1 base and J by 5 bases, with 11 bases left in between. The CDR3 runs to 15 residues. The chain's CDR3 is CASSLGGQENEKLFF. Written as DNA, the CDR3 is TGTGCCAGCAGCTTAGGGGGCCAGGAAAATGAAAAACTGTTTTTT.

This clonotype was detected many times. V gene TRBV7-8 combines with J gene TRBJ2-7, with a tentative D call TRBD2 (5 bases). CDR1 SGHVS and CDR2 FQNEAQ come from the germline V gene. Trimming removed 4 bases from V and 0 bases from J, with 13 bases in between. There are 15 residues in the CDR3. CDR3 in amino acids: CASSSRRISSYEQYF. The DNA for the CDR3 is TGTGCCAGCAGCTCCAGGAGGATCAGCTCCTACGAGCAGTACTTC. The variable domain in full, with the rest retrieved from reference TRBV7-8 and TRBJ2-7, is GAGVSQSPRYKVAKRGQDVALRCDPISGHVSLFWYQQALGQGPEFLTYFQNEAQLDKSGLPSDRFFAERPEGSVSTLKIQRTQQEDSAVYLCASSSRRISSYEQYFGPGTRLTVT.

This clonotype has ten or more counts. This rearrangement joins TRBV30 to TRBJ1-1, with a tentative D call TRBD1 (5 bases). From germline, CDR1 is GTSNPN and CDR2 SVGIG (reference sequence). The V gene lost 7 bases and the J gene lost 4 bases, with 22 bases spanning the gap. The CDR3 has 15 amino acids. DNA for the CDR3: TGTGCCTTTAGAGGGGACCTAGCTTGGGGCACTGAAGCTTTCTTT. Translation gives CAFRGDLAWGTEAFF.

Only a few counts were recorded for this clonotype. The V call is TRBV7-2, the J call TRBJ2-1, with 11 bases identical to TRBD2. Germline V gene data show CDR1 as SGHTA and CDR2 as FQGNSA. The CDR3 length is 12 residues. V lost 4 bases and J lost 14; bases outside the gene matches: 4. This CDR3 is CASSWTSGPKFF. CDR3 bases: TGTGCCAGCAGCTGGACTAGCGGGCCAAAGTTCTTC.

The J gene is TRBJ1-5, the V gene TRBV6-2 or TRBV6-3; a weak D match, TRBD1 (6 bases). Germline V CDR1 and CDR2: MNHEY, SVGEGT. The CDR3 length is 14 residues. Trimming removed 6 bases at V and 2 bases at J, with 11 bases between. CDR3 protein: CASRTYRGNQPQHF. CDR3 sequence (DNA): TGTGCCAGCAGAACATACAGGGGCAATCAGCCCCAGCATTTT.